This TCR beta chain was captured in a study of technical replicates of blood from a few donors. The assay was immunoSEQ multiplex PCR, and TCRdb's table has in-frame clones only and misses some. Here the sample spans roughly 76,000 clones, 86% being singletons. The CDR3 sequence is 16 residues long. Germline values: CDR1 MNHEY, CDR2 SVGAGI. J gave up 3 bases and V 4 bases, and 7 bases lay outside the gene matches. The sequence derives from a human donor in good health. Some clones in this sample may be carry-over from other donors' samples. The material sequenced was PBMCs. The chain employs TRBV6-5 and TRBJ1-3, with 9 bases matching TRBD1. CDR3 amino acids: CASSSKQGAGGNTIYF. Written as DNA, the CDR3 is TGTGCCAGCAGTTCAAAACAGGGGGCAGGTGGAAACACCATATATTTT.